The rows below give T cell receptor beta chains drawn from one sample of a study of cytomegalovirus exposure and HLA in healthy donors. Assay: immunoSEQ multiplex PCR; the TCRdb copy retains only in-frame clones and omits some. The data contain more than 95,000 clones, 75% to 90% of them seen just once; the ten biggest clones take up 20%. The sample was PBMCs. The receptors stem from a man aged 18 to 29 in good health and CMV-seropositive. CDR3s include the opening cysteine and the closing phenylalanine or tryptophan. Each record gives: D gene, V gene, J gene, clone size, CDR3 DNA, CDR3 protein. D genes are given only for firm matches. Size is stated for part of the rows, as once, few or many counts, or as a class when the clone is expanded.

>.|TRBV14|TRBJ1-4|.
TGTGCCAGCAGCCAAGCCCGTACAGGGAATGAAAAACTGTTTTTT
CASSQARTGNEKLFF
>.|TRBV10-2|TRBJ1-2|few
TGCGCCAGCAGTCGGAGGGTGGAGGTTGGCTACACCTTC
CASSRRVEVGYTF
>.|TRBV19|TRBJ2-1|.
TGTGCCAGTAGGAGAGAACAGGGCAATGAGCAGTTCTTC
CASRREQGNEQFF
>.|TRBV13|TRBJ2-1|.
TGTGCCAGCAGCCTTCAGTACAATGAGCAGTTCTTC
CASSLQYNEQFF
>.|TRBV2|TRBJ1-2|.
TGTGCCAGCAGTGAAGCCGGGGACTATGGCTACACCTTC
CASSEAGDYGYTF
>TRBD1|TRBV11-2|TRBJ1-1|.
TGTGCCAGCAGCCCGGGACAGGGTTGGGACACTGAAGCTTTCTTT
CASSPGQGWDTEAFF
>.|TRBV15|TRBJ1-1|few
TGTGCCACCAGCAGAGTCGGCAGGGACACTGAAGCTTTCTTT
CATSRVGRDTEAFF
>TRBD2|TRBV11-2|TRBJ2-7|.
TGTGCCAGCAGCTCGGATAGGACTAGCAAGGCGTCCTACGAGCAGTACTTC
CASSSDRTSKASYEQYF
>.|TRBV5-5|TRBJ1-1|once
TGTGCCAGCAGCCCTACGCTGACAGCTATGAACACTGAAGCTTTCTTT
CASSPTLTAMNTEAFF
>TRBD1|TRBV27|TRBJ1-4|.
TGTGCCAGCAGTGCTAGGGGGCGGGCTAATGAAAAACTGTTTTTT
CASSARGRANEKLFF
>TRBD2|TRBV7-3|TRBJ2-3|once
TGTGCCAGCAGCTCACTAGCGGGGGTGGTGGATACGCAGTATTTT
CASSSLAGVVDTQYF
>TRBD1|TRBV9|TRBJ2-2|.
TGTGCCAGCAGCGTAGAGGGGACAGCATCGAACACCGGGGAGCTGTTTTTT
CASSVEGTASNTGELFF
>.|TRBV5-1|TRBJ1-2|.
TGCGCCAGCAGCTTGGAAGACAGCCTAGGAGGCTACACCTTC
CASSLEDSLGGYTF
>TRBD2|TRBV9|TRBJ2-5|.
TGTGCCAGCGCAGAAGGGACTAGCGGGGGACAAGAGACCCAGTACTTC
CASAEGTSGGQETQYF
>TRBD1|TRBV30|TRBJ1-1|once
TGTGCCTGGAAACGTACAGGGGGCTCGTACACTGAAGCTTTCTTT
CAWKRTGGSYTEAFF
>TRBD1|TRBV6-5|TRBJ1-4|.
TGTGCCAGCGCGCTAGACAGGGGCTATGAAAAACTGTTTTTT
CASALDRGYEKLFF
>.|TRBV12-5|TRBJ2-1|.
TGTGCTAGTGGTTTGGGCGTCAATGAGCAGTTCTTC
CASGLGVNEQFF
>.|TRBV30|TRBJ1-4|once
TGTGCCTGGAGTACTACGGGATCAACTAATGAAAAACTGTTTTTT
CAWSTTGSTNEKLFF
>.|TRBV2|TRBJ2-7|once
TGTGCCAGCAGCACCCTGCCGTCGAGCTCCTACGAGCAGTACTTC
CASSTLPSSSYEQYF
>TRBD1|TRBV30|TRBJ1-3|.
TGTGCCTGGGGACAGGGACGAAACACCATATATTTT
CAWGQGRNTIYF
>TRBD1|TRBV30|TRBJ1-6|.
TGTGCCTGGAGAACCCAGGGGGAGTCACCCCTCCACTTT
CAWRTQGESPLHF
>.|TRBV20-1|TRBJ1-2|once
TGCAGTGCTAGCAGTCTCTATGGCTACACCTTC
CSASSLYGYTF
>TRBD1|TRBV5-1|TRBJ1-1|.
TGCGCCAGCAGCTTGGACAGGGGTGACACTGAAGCTTTCTTT
CASSLDRGDTEAFF
>.|TRBV12-5|TRBJ1-4|.
TGTGCTAGTGGTTTGCTAAGGGATAGAAGGCAGGAGGACGAAAAACTGTTTTTT
CASGLLRDRRQEDEKLFF
>.|TRBV4-1|TRBJ1-1|.
TGCGCCAGCAGCCAAGATATCGCGATGGGGGGATTGTACACTGAAGCTTTCTTT
CASSQDIAMGGLYTEAFF
>TRBD2|TRBV19|TRBJ2-5|.
TGTGCCAGTAGTATCCGGGGGGTCCAAGAGACCCAGTACTTC
CASSIRGVQETQYF
>TRBD1|TRBV27|TRBJ1-5|.
TGTGCCAGCAGTTTATCTGCCGGGACAGGGGGCAATCAGCCCCAGCATTTT
CASSLSAGTGGNQPQHF
>TRBD2|TRBV9|TRBJ2-7|.
TGTGCCAGCAGCCCCAAGGGAGCTAGCGGGTACGAGCAGTACTTC
CASSPKGASGYEQYF
>.|TRBV15|TRBJ2-7|.
TGTGCCACCAGCAGAGTGGAACAGGTCCACGAGCAGTACTTC
CATSRVEQVHEQYF
>.|TRBV6-4|TRBJ1-1|.
TGTGCCAGCAGTGACACAGGTAACACTGAAGCTTTCTTT
CASSDTGNTEAFF
>.|TRBV6-1|TRBJ1-5|once
TGTGCCAGCACGGAGGCGAGGAATGGCAATCAGCCCCAGCATTTT
CASTEARNGNQPQHF
>TRBD2|TRBV18|TRBJ2-3|.
TGTGCCAGCTCACCAATCAGCGGGGTAAACACAGATACGCAGTATTTT
CASSPISGVNTDTQYF
>TRBD1|TRBV4-1|TRBJ1-2|.
TGCGCCAGCAGCCAAGAGGACAGGGGAAACTATGGCTACACCTTC
CASSQEDRGNYGYTF
>TRBD2|TRBV14|TRBJ2-5|.
TGTGCCAGCACCCCGGGACAGAGGACTAGCGGGGCACAAGAGACCCAGTACTTC
CASTPGQRTSGAQETQYF
>TRBD1|TRBV10-3|TRBJ1-5|.
TGTGCCATCAGTGAGTCGCAGGGGGCCGATCAGCCCCAGCATTTT
CAISESQGADQPQHF
>.|TRBV12-5|TRBJ2-3|.
TGTGCTAGTGGTTTGAATCCGATGGAGGATACGCAGTATTTT
CASGLNPMEDTQYF
>.|TRBV4-1|TRBJ1-3|.
TGCGCCAGCAGCCAAGTCTCCGCGGATCCCATATATTTT
CASSQVSADPIYF
>TRBD1|TRBV2|TRBJ2-2|.
TGTGCCAGCAGCCTGGACAGGACTAACACCGGGGAGCTGTTTTTT
CASSLDRTNTGELFF
>TRBD2|TRBV7-7|TRBJ2-3|.
TGTGCCAGCAGCCCGGGACTAGCTTCCCCAGATACGCAGTATTTT
CASSPGLASPDTQYF
>.|TRBV27|TRBJ1-5|few
TGTGCCACACTTCAGGGCAATCAGCCCCAGCATTTT
CATLQGNQPQHF
>.|TRBV5-6|TRBJ2-4|.
TGTGCCAGCAGCCCGGGAAGCAACAAAAACATTCAGTACTTC
CASSPGSNKNIQYF
>.|TRBV9|TRBJ1-1|.
TGTGCCAGCAGCCGGGGGGGCGCGTCTGAAGCTTTCTTT
CASSRGGASEAFF
>.|TRBV7-2|TRBJ2-6|.
TGTGCCAGCAGCCCCACCTACTCTGGGGCCAACGTCCTGACTTTC
CASSPTYSGANVLTF
>TRBD1|TRBV2|TRBJ1-4|.
TGTGCCGGATTAGGGGGCGCGGGTCGGGAAAAACTGTTTTTT
CAGLGGAGREKLFF
>TRBD1|TRBV11-3|TRBJ2-7|.
TGTGCCAGCAGCTTAGGTCTCAGGGGGTATGGCGACGAGCAGTACTTC
CASSLGLRGYGDEQYF
>TRBD2|TRBV6-1|TRBJ2-7|many
TGTGCCAGCAGTGAAGCAGCGGGGGGGCCTTACGAGCAGTACTTC
CASSEAAGGPYEQYF
>TRBD1|TRBV4-1|TRBJ1-4|once
TGCGCCAGCAGCCAGAGGACAGGGGGAGTATCTAATGAAAAACTGTTTTTT
CASSQRTGGVSNEKLFF
>.|TRBV7-9|TRBJ2-7|.
TGTTCCAGCAGCCCGTCAGGCTACTACGAGCAGTACTTC
CSSSPSGYYEQYF
>.|TRBV6-5|TRBJ2-4|.
TGTGCCAGCAGCAAGACAGTCCTAGCCAAAAACATTCAGTACTTC
CASSKTVLAKNIQYF
>TRBD1|TRBV5-6|TRBJ1-4|.
TGTGCCAGCAGCGAAGGACAGGGGGAAGGAGAAAAACTGTTTTTT
CASSEGQGEGEKLFF
>TRBD2|TRBV29-1|TRBJ2-1|once
TGCAGCGTCCTGGGACTAGCGGGGGGCAATGAGCAGTTCTTC
CSVLGLAGGNEQFF
>TRBD2|TRBV7-2|TRBJ2-7|.
TGTGCCAGCAGCTTAGCGAGGGGACTAAGGTACGAGCAGTACTTC
CASSLARGLRYEQYF
>.|TRBV9|TRBJ1-5|.
TGTGCCAGCAGCGTCTCCTCCCGGGACACCCGGAAGCAGCCCCAGCATTTT
CASSVSSRDTRKQPQHF
>TRBD1|TRBV19|TRBJ2-6|.
TGTGCCAGTAGTAATACAGGGGCCTGGGATGTTGAGGCTTCTGGGGCCAACGTCCTGACTTTC
CASSNTGAWDVEASGANVLTF
>.|TRBV10-3|TRBJ1-1|few
TGTGCCATCAGTGCGGGGATGAACACTGAAGCTTTCTTT
CAISAGMNTEAFF
>.|TRBV6-4|TRBJ2-1|.
TGTGCCAGCAGTGCTGAGCTAGGCTCACACAATGAGCAGTTCTTC
CASSAELGSHNEQFF
>.|TRBV10-2|TRBJ1-2|.
TGCGCCAGCAGTGAACAGGGTTCTATTTACACCTTC
CASSEQGSIYTF
>TRBD1|TRBV28|TRBJ1-1|.
TGTGCCACCGAGGGGGCTCTGAACACTGAAGCTTTCTTT
CATEGALNTEAFF
>TRBD1|TRBV19|TRBJ1-5|.
TGTGCCAGTAGTTGGGGGACAGGGGGGGTCAATCAGCCCCAGCATTTT
CASSWGTGGVNQPQHF
>.|TRBV29-1|TRBJ1-1|once
TGCAGCGTGATGACGGGGAACACTGAAGCTTTCTTT
CSVMTGNTEAFF